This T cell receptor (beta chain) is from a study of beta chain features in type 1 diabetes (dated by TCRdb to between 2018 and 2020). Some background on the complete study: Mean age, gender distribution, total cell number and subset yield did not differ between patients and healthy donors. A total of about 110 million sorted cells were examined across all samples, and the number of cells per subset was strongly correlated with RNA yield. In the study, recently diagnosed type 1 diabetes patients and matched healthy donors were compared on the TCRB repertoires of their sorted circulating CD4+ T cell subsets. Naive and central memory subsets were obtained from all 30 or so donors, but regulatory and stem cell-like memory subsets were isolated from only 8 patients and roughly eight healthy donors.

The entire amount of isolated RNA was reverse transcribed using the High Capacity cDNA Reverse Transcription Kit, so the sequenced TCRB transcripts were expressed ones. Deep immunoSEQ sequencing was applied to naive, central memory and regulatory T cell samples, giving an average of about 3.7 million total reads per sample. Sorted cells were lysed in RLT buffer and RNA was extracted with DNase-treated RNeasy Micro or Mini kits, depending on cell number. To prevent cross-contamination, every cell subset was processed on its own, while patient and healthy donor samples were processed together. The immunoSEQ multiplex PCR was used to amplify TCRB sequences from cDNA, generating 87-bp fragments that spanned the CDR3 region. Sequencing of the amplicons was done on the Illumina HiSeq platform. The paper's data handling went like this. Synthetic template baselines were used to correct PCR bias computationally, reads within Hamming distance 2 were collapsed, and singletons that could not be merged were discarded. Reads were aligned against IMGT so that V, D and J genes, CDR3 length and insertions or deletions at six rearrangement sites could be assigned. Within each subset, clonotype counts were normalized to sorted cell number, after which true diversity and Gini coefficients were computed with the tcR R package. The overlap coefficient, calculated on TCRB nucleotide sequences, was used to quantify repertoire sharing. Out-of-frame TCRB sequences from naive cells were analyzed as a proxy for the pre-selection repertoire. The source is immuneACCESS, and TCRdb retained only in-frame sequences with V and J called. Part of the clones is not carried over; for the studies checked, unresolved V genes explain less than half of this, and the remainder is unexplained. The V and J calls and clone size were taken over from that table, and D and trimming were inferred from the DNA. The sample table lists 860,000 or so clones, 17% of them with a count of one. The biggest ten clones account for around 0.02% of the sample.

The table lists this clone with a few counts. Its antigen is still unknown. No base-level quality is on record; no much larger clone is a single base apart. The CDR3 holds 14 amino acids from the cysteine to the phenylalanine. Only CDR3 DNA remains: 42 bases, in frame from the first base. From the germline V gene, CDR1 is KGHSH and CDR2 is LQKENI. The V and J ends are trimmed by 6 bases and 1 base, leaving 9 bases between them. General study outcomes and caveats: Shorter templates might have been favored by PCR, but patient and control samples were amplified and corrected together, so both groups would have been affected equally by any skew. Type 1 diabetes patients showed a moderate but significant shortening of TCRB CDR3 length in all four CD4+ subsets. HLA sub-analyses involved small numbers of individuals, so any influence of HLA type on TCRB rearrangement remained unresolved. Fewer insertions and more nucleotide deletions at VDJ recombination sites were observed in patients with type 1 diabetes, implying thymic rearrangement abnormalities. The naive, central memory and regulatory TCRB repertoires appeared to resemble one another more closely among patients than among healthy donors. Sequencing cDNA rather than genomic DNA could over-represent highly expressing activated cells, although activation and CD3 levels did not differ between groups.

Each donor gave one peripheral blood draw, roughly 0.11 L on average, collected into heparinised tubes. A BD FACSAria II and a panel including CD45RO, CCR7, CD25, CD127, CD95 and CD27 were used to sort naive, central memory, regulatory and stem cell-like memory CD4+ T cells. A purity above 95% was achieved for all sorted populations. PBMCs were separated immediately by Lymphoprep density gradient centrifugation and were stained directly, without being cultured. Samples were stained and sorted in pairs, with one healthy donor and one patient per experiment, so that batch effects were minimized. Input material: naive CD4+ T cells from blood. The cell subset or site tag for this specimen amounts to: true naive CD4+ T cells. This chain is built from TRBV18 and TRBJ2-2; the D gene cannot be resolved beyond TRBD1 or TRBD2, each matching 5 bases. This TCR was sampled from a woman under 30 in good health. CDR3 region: CASSGTENTGELFF. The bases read TGTGCCAGCTCTGGGACGGAGAACACCGGGGAGCTGTTTTTT. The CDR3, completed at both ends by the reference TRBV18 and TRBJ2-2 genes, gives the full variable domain NAGVMQNPRHLVRRRGQEARLRCSPMKGHSHVYWYRQLPEEGLKFMVYLQKENIIDESGMPKERFSAEFPKEGPSILRIQQVVRGDSAAYFCASSGTENTGELFFGEGSRLTVL.